This T cell receptor beta chain was documented in a study of beta chain features in type 1 diabetes. Study findings and constraints: Type 1 diabetes patients showed fewer insertions and more deletions at VDJ junctions. In patients and controls equally, PCR might favor templates that are shorter.

Each population that was sorted was more than 98% pure. In regard to this clone: Antigen: not known.

V gave up 7 bases and J gave up 0 bases; unmatched junction bases: 1. Per the germline V gene, CDR1 is LNHDA and CDR2 is SQIVND (reference sequence). The CDR3 has 15 amino acids. What was sequenced were expressed TCRB transcripts, since all of the isolated RNA had been reverse transcribed. Profiled with immunoSEQ multiplex PCR; TCRdb holds only in-frame clones, not every one. The sample lists around 300,000 clones; approximately 8.1% were seen once. What was sequenced was central memory CD4+ T cells from blood. The chain employs TRBV19 and TRBJ2-2, with 11 bases lining up with TRBD2. This receptor was taken from a young woman in good health. The CDR3 nucleotides read TGTGCCAGTAAACTAGCGGGGGCGAACACCGGGGAGCTGTTTTTT. Protein sequence: CASKLAGANTGELFF. Full variable domain (rest looked up from reference TRBV19 and TRBJ2-2): DGGITQSPKYLFRKEGQNVTLSCEQNLNHDAMYWYRQDPGQGLRLIYYSQIVNDFQKGDIAEGYSVSREKKESFPLTVTSAQKNPTAFYLCASKLAGANTGELFFGEGSRLTVL.